A single sample gave rise to the 26 T cell receptor beta chains below, sequenced in a study of shared clonotypes between healthy human individuals. The data were produced by immunoSEQ multiplex PCR, yet TCRdb's version contains in-frame clones alone and is incomplete. The repertoire holds around 1.6 million clones, with 95% to 99% as singletons. Sequenced material: naive CD4+ T cells sorted from blood. The subset: CD45RA+ positively selected. These receptors were obtained from a man in his thirties or forties in good health.

The chain employs TRBV6-1 and TRBJ1-5, with TRBD1 identical over 8 bases. The length of the CDR3 is 13 residues. The germline CDR1 and CDR2 sequences are MNHNS and SASEGT. J lost 8 bases, V lost 7 bases, and 7 bases had no gene match. CDR3 sequence: CASTNRGGEPQHF. The CDR3 DNA reads as TGTGCCAGCACAAACAGGGGGGGAGAGCCCCAGCATTTT.

V gene TRBV9 combines with J gene TRBJ2-1; TRBD2 matches 7 bases. CDR3 length equals 15 residues. V lost 0 bases, J lost 3 bases, and 3 bases stayed unmatched. Germline V gene data show CDR1 as SGDLS and CDR2 as YYNGEE. The CDR3 sequence is CASSVASGLYNEQFF. The DNA of the CDR3 is TGTGCCAGCAGCGTAGCTAGCGGCCTCTACAATGAGCAGTTCTTC. The full variable domain, in which reference TRBV9 and TRBJ2-1 provide the parts outside the CDR3, is DSGVTQTPKHLITATGQRVTLRCSPRSGDLSVYWYQQSLDQGLQFLIQYYNGEERAKGNILERFSAQQFPDLHSELNLSSLELGDSALYFCASSVASGLYNEQFFGPGTRLTVL.

Details on this clone: At one of its ends the junction is not consistent with the germline gene, which may arise from a read error. The chain combines TRBV7-7 with TRBJ2-2; maybe TRBD1 (5 bases). This CDR3 contains 15 residues. Germline V CDR1 and CDR2: SSHAT, FNYEAQ (reference sequence). This CDR3 reads CASSLGTGRAGELFF. The CDR3 DNA reads TGTGCTAGCAGCTTAGGCACAGGTCGAGCCGGGGAGCTGTTTTTT. The full variable domain, in which reference TRBV7-7 and TRBJ2-2 provide the parts outside the CDR3, is GAGVSQSPRYKVTKRGQDVTLRCDPISSHATLYWYQQALGQGPEFLTYFNYEAQPDKSGLPSDRFSAERPEGSISTLTIQRTEQRDSAMYRCASSLGTGRAGELFFGEGSRLTVL.

The chain employs TRBV6-1 and TRBJ1-2; D uncertain. The germline V gene encodes CDR1 MNHNS and CDR2 SASEGT. CDR3 length equals 15 residues. Deletions cut 2 bases from V and 0 bases from J, with 10 bases between. The CDR3 loop reads CASSEKGKTNYGYTF. The CDR3 DNA is TGTGCCAGCAGTGAAAAGGGAAAAACTAACTATGGCTACACCTTC.

This sequence joins TRBV5-1 and TRBJ1-1; D is perhaps TRBD1 (5 bases). CDR3 size: 14 residues. The germline V gene encodes CDR1 SGHRS and CDR2 YFSETQ. Between the trimmed V and J ends, which lost 4 bases and 2 bases, there was a span of 12 bases. The CDR3 sequence is CASSIGTGNTEAFF. The CDR3 DNA reads TGCGCCAGCAGCATCGGGACCGGCAACACTGAAGCTTTCTTT.

The gene calls are TRBV6-1 and TRBJ2-7; maybe TRBD1 (5 bases). The CDR3 has 15 residues. Trimming took 3 bases from V and 5 from J, leaving 17 bases between them. Germline V gene sequence: CDR1 MNHNS, CDR2 SASEGT. CDR3 residues: CASSDPPPGLHEQYF. CDR3 coding DNA: TGTGCCAGCAGTGATCCTCCGCCAGGGTTGCACGAGCAGTACTTC.

Worth noting for this clone: Other DNA sequences from this sample encode an identical CDR3 as well. The rearrangement uses TRBV7-2 and TRBJ2-1; maybe TRBD2 (6 bases). Germline assignment: CDR1 SGHTA and CDR2 FQGNSA. Trimming removed 6 bases from V and 6 bases from J, with 12 bases in between. The CDR3 is 13 residues long. CDR3 loop: CASSPRGGNEQFF. Written as DNA, the CDR3 is TGTGCCAGCAGTCCTAGGGGAGGCAATGAGCAGTTCTTC.

The chain employs TRBV5-1 and TRBJ2-4, with TRBD1 matching over 8 bases. Per germline, CDR1 SGHRS and CDR2 YFSETQ. V lost 4 bases and J lost 4; bases outside the gene matches: 10. The CDR3 covers 16 residues. The CDR3 coding sequence is TGCGCCAGCAGCCTATGGACAGGGCCCCTAAAAAACATTCAGTACTTC. Translating gives CASSLWTGPLKNIQYF.

In this sample, this clone turned up once. The chain combines TRBV5-4 with TRBJ2-1; TRBD2 matches at 8 bases. This CDR3 comprises 16 residues. CDR1 and CDR2 from the germline V gene are SGHNT and YYREEE (reference sequence). The J segment lost 1 base and the V segment lost 4 bases, leaving 7 bases of the junction unmatched. Here the CDR3 DNA reads TGTGCCAGCAGCAGGGGGACTAGAACATCCTACAATGAGCAGTTCTTC. Encoded protein: CASSRGTRTSYNEQFF.

This sequence joins TRBV11-2 and TRBJ2-1; TRBD2 is a possible D gene (6 bases). Germline CDR1 is SGHAT and CDR2 is FQNNGV. V was clipped by 7 bases and J by 4 bases, with 23 bases between them. The CDR3 has 17 residues. CDR3 sequence: CASTNVGSGIIYNEQFF. In nucleotides, the CDR3 is TGTGCCAGCACCAACGTCGGTAGCGGCATAATTTACAATGAGCAGTTCTTC.

CDR3 amino acids: CASTMTSGANVLTF. Here the CDR3 DNA reads TGCGCCAGCACAATGACCTCTGGGGCCAACGTCCTGACTTTC. The chain uses TRBV5-1 and TRBJ2-6, with no clear D. V was cut by 6 bases and J by 0 bases, with 7 bases left in between. Germline V gene sequence: CDR1 SGHRS, CDR2 YFSETQ. The CDR3 runs to 14 residues. The whole variable domain, remainder taken from reference TRBV5-1 and TRBJ2-6, is KAGVTQTPRYLIKTRGQQVTLSCSPISGHRSVSWYQQTPGQGLQFLFEYFSETQRNKGNFPGRFSGRQFSNSRSEMNVSTLELGDSALYLCASTMTSGANVLTFGAGSRLTVL.

The chain joins TRBV7-8 to TRBJ2-2; TRBD2 aligns across 10 bases. CDR1 SGHVS and CDR2 FQNEAQ come from the germline V gene. Trimming took 0 bases from V and 4 from J; bases not matched to a gene: 8. The CDR3 has 18 residues. This CDR3 is CASSLAALAGVSTGELFF. The CDR3 DNA sequence: TGTGCCAGCAGCTTAGCGGCGCTAGCGGGAGTTAGCACCGGGGAGCTGTTTTTT.

The CDR3 reads CASSVGAGGNQPQHF. The DNA for the CDR3 is TGTGCCAGCAGTGTGGGGGCAGGTGGCAATCAGCCCCAGCATTTT. This chain links TRBV2 with TRBJ1-5; D possibly corresponds to TRBD1 (6 bases). V lost 4 bases, J lost 2 bases, and 12 bases lay in between. CDR3 size: 15 residues. Germline-derived CDR1 and CDR2 are SNHLY and FYNNEI. The full variable domain, completed using reference TRBV2 and TRBJ1-5, is EPEVTQTPSHQVTQMGQEVILRCVPISNHLYFYWYRQILGQKVEFLVSFYNNEISEKSEIFDDQFSVERPDGSNFTLKIRSTKLEDSAMYFCASSVGAGGNQPQHFGDGTRLSIL.

This chain connects TRBV7-4 to TRBJ2-7; TRBD1 might be the D (6 bases). The CDR3 has 16 residues. The V end was cut by 5 bases, the J end by 2 bases, with 19 bases between. Germline loops: CDR1 SGHVT, CDR2 SQSDAQ. Here the CDR3 reads CASSPVRGPDPYEQYF. As DNA, the CDR3 is TGTGCCAGCAGCCCCGTCAGGGGACCCGATCCCTACGAGCAGTACTTC.

This clone is a singleton in its sample. The rearrangement uses TRBV9 and TRBJ2-5; 10 nucleotides agree with TRBD2. Unmatched junction bases numbered 13, after V lost 4 bases and J lost 7 bases. The CDR3 spans 16 residues. CDR1 is SGDLS and CDR2 is YYNGEE in the germline V gene. This CDR3 reads CASSPGGTSAVGTQYF. In nucleotides, the CDR3 is TGTGCCAGCAGCCCAGGGGGGACTAGCGCGGTCGGGACCCAGTACTTC.

The rearrangement uses TRBV5-1 and TRBJ2-7; tentatively, D is TRBD2 (6 bases). This CDR3 has 14 residues. The V and J ends lost 1 base and 5 bases respectively, with 13 bases between them. In germline, CDR1 is SGHRS, CDR2 YFSETQ. The CDR3 DNA reads TGCGCCAGCAGCTTGCTCGGGAGTCCCCACGAGCAGTACTTC. This codes for CASSLLGSPHEQYF.

Comment on this clone: This CDR3 is also generated by other DNA sequences in the sample. The rearrangement links TRBV9 to TRBJ1-3, with D maybe TRBD1 (6 bases). The V end was cut by 3 bases, the J end by 4 bases, with 8 bases between. Germline values: CDR1 SGDLS, CDR2 YYNGEE. The CDR3 has 13 amino acids. The CDR3 here is CASSGGLGNTIYF. The CDR3 nucleotides are TGTGCCAGCAGCGGGGGGCTGGGAAACACCATATATTTT.

The chain employs TRBV5-4 and TRBJ1-3, with D perhaps TRBD1 (6 bases). Germline values: CDR1 SGHNT, CDR2 YYREEE (reference sequence). Trimming removed 0 bases at V and 3 bases at J, with 10 bases between. The CDR3 has 15 residues. This chain's CDR3 is CASSLDRGYGNTIYF. The CDR3, as DNA: TGTGCCAGCAGCTTGGATAGGGGGTATGGAAACACCATATATTTT.

The genes are TRBV5-1 and TRBJ2-7; 12 positions match TRBD1. Looked up from germline, CDR1 is SGHRS and CDR2 is YFSETQ. This CDR3 contains 15 residues. V lost 0 bases to trimming and J lost 3 bases; unmatched junction nucleotides: 1. As DNA, the CDR3 is TGCGCCAGCAGCTTGGGGGACAGGGGGCTCTACGAGCAGTACTTC. This translates into CASSLGDRGLYEQYF.

The V and J genes are TRBV7-8 and TRBJ2-7; the D gene could be TRBD1 or TRBD2 (6 bases each). Germline values: CDR1 SGHVS, CDR2 FQNEAQ. The CDR3 has 14 residues. Trimming took off 7 bases at V and 5 bases at J, with 18 bases between the two ends. CDR3 residues: CASTRWGARDEQYF. CDR3 DNA: TGTGCCAGCACCAGGTGGGGGGCGAGGGACGAGCAGTACTTC.

The rearrangement uses TRBV5-4 and TRBJ2-7, with TRBD2 as a possible D gene (5 bases). The germline V gene has CDR1 SGHNT and CDR2 YYREEE (reference sequence). Trimming cost V 0 bases and J 3 bases, with 13 bases left between them. CDR3 length: 15 amino acids. CDR3 sequence: CASSLGGLRDYEQYF. The CDR3 DNA reads as TGTGCCAGCAGCTTGGGCGGACTCCGTGACTACGAGCAGTACTTC.

The V call is TRBV13, the J call TRBJ2-3; D might be TRBD1 or TRBD2, each matching 5 bases. Trimming took off 4 bases at V and 9 bases at J, with 14 bases between the two ends. Germline V gene data show CDR1 as PRHDT and CDR2 as FYEKMQ (reference sequence). This CDR3 contains 13 residues. The CDR3 spells CASSSGPFQTQYF. The CDR3 DNA reads as TGTGCCAGCAGCTCGGGACCATTCCAAACGCAGTATTTT.

This chain joins TRBV5-1 and TRBJ1-2; unclear D gene. The germline V gene has CDR1 SGHRS and CDR2 YFSETQ. With 7 bases removed from V and 4 bases from J, the gap between germline ends came to 17 bases. The CDR3 is made up of 14 amino acids. CDR3 residues: CASHQGEGIYGYTF. The CDR3 nucleotides are TGCGCCAGCCATCAAGGTGAAGGGATCTATGGCTACACCTTC.

The chain is built from TRBV6-4 and TRBJ2-7; no firm D call. Germline CDR1 is MRHNA and CDR2 is SNTAGT. V was pared by 2 bases and J by 11 bases, with 16 bases between. The CDR3 has 13 residues. In DNA form, the CDR3 reads TGTGCCAGCAGTGACGGTGAAGGGCGGATGAAGTACTTC. Its translation is CASSDGEGRMKYF.

The chain combines TRBV5-1 with TRBJ2-3; 8 nucleotides agree with TRBD1. The V gene's germline CDR1 is SGHRS and CDR2 YFSETQ. The CDR3 runs 16 residues. The V segment lost 2 bases and the J segment 3 bases; nucleotides outside the gene matches: 8. The CDR3 spells CASSFTGGGTTDTQYF. The CDR3 DNA is TGCGCCAGCAGCTTTACAGGGGGAGGAACAACAGATACGCAGTATTTT. Complete variable domain (other parts from reference TRBV5-1 and TRBJ2-3): KAGVTQTPRYLIKTRGQQVTLSCSPISGHRSVSWYQQTPGQGLQFLFEYFSETQRNKGNFPGRFSGRQFSNSRSEMNVSTLELGDSALYLCASSFTGGGTTDTQYFGPGTRLTVL.

The chain couples TRBV4-3 to TRBJ1-2; possibly TRBD1 for D (5 bases). Germline CDR1 and CDR2: LGHNA and YSLEER. The CDR3 is made up of 14 amino acids. Trimming removed 1 base at V and 3 bases at J, with 9 bases between. Here the CDR3 DNA reads TGCGCCAGCAGCCAAGCGTCCAGGGACTATGGCTACACCTTC. This translates into CASSQASRDYGYTF.